The T cell receptor beta chain under discussion was sequenced for a study of blood T cell repertoires in COVID-19. Study as a whole: In each case, the material was cDNA or gDNA derived from T cells, B-cell-depleted T cells, or PBMCs.

CDR1 SGHRS and CDR2 YFSETQ come from the germline V gene. V lost 4 bases, J lost 4 bases, and 8 bases stayed unmatched. CDR3 length: 15 residues. Assay: immunoSEQ multiplex PCR; the TCRdb copy retains only in-frame clones and omits some. The sample lists under 80,000 clones, just under 85% occurring once. Material for sequencing was peripheral blood. V usage is TRBV5-1 and J usage is TRBJ2-5; TRBD1 agrees at 9 bases. The source is a man between 65 and 85 years old with acute or convalescent COVID-19. The CDR3 loop is CASSLQGAGGETQYF. The DNA for the CDR3 is TGCGCCAGCAGCCTACAGGGGGCAGGGGGAGAGACCCAGTACTTC.